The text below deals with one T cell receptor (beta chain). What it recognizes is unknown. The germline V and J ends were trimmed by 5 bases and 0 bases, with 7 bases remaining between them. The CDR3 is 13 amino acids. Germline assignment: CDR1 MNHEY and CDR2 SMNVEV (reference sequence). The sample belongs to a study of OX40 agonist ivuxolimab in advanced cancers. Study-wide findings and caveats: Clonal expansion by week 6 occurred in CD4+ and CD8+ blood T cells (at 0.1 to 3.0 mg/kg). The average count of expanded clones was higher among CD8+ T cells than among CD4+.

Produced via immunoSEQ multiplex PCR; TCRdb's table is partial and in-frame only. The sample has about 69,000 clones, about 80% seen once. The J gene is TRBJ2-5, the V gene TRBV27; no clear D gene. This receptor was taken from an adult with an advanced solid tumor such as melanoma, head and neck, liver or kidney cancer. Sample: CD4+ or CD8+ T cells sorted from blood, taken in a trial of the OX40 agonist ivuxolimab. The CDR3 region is CASSRKYQETQYF. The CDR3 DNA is TGTGCCAGCAGTAGGAAGTACCAAGAGACCCAGTACTTC.